Shown below are 27 T cell receptor beta chains from a single sample sequenced in a study of blood T cell repertoires in COVID-19. Some clones are missing from TCRdb's copy, which holds only in-frame ones; the method was immunoSEQ multiplex PCR. Here the sample spans around 440,000 clones, approximately 88% being singletons. Sequences were obtained from peripheral blood. Receptor source: a woman between 45 and 60 years old with COVID-19, enrolled during active disease.

With regard to this clone: The same CDR3 can be traced to other DNA sequences in this sample. V gene TRBV28 combines with J gene TRBJ2-1, with D uncertain. This CDR3 has 11 amino acids. The germline V and J ends were trimmed by 6 bases and 4 bases, with 4 bases remaining between them. Looked up from germline, CDR1 is MDHEN and CDR2 is SYDVKM. The CDR3 nucleotides are TGTGCCAGCAGCCCATACAATGAGCAGTTCTTC. Protein product: CASSPYNEQFF.

The V call is TRBV7-9, the J call TRBJ1-4; D gene ambiguous. The ends were cut back, 7 bases at V and 7 bases at J, with 16 bases in the middle. Germline V gene sequence: CDR1 SEHNR, CDR2 FQNEAQ (reference sequence). The CDR3 loop spans 14 amino acids. The CDR3: CASTLGRKSEKLFF. The CDR3 DNA reads TGTGCCAGCACCCTGGGCAGGAAAAGTGAAAAACTGTTTTTT.

CDR3 sequence: CASSLERGVEKLFF. Written as DNA, the CDR3 is TGCGCCAGCAGCTTGGAAAGGGGTGTTGAAAAACTGTTTTTT. This rearrangement joins TRBV5-1 to TRBJ1-4, with D possibly matching TRBD1 (5 bases). Germline V gene data show CDR1 as SGHRS and CDR2 as YFSETQ. Between the trimmed V and J ends, which lost 0 bases and 7 bases, there was a span of 10 bases. The CDR3 totals 14 residues. Together with reference TRBV5-1 and TRBJ1-4, the CDR3 gives the full variable domain: KAGVTQTPRYLIKTRGQQVTLSCSPISGHRSVSWYQQTPGQGLQFLFEYFSETQRNKGNFPGRFSGRQFSNSRSEMNVSTLELGDSALYLCASSLERGVEKLFFGSGTQLSVL.

The gene calls are TRBV30 and TRBJ1-1; D may be TRBD1 (5 bases). Germline CDR1 and CDR2: GTSNPN and SVGIG (reference sequence). Trimming took off 3 bases at V and 1 base at J, with 9 bases between the two ends. This CDR3 is 13 amino acids long. The CDR3 reads CAWRGGPNTEAFF. DNA of the CDR3: TGTGCCTGGAGGGGGGGACCGAACACTGAAGCTTTCTTT. The full variable domain, in which reference TRBV30 and TRBJ1-1 provide the parts outside the CDR3, is SQTIHQWPATLVQPVGSPLSLECTVEGTSNPNLYWYRQAAGRGLQLLFYSVGIGQISSEVPQNLSASRPQDRQFILSSKKLLLSDSGFYLCAWRGGPNTEAFFGQGTRLTVV.

The chain links TRBV29-1 to TRBJ1-5; 11 bases align to TRBD1. Germline CDR1 SQVTM, CDR2 ANQGSEA. Germline trimming cut 6 bases from V and 4 bases from J; bases unmatched to any gene: 5. The CDR3 has 14 residues. CDR3 protein: CSVGDRGGNQPQHF. The CDR3 DNA follows: TGCAGCGTCGGGGACAGGGGGGGAAATCAGCCCCAGCATTTT.

This CDR3 is CAISGHVYGYTF. CDR3 in DNA: TGTGCCATCAGCGGACACGTCTATGGCTACACCTTC. The rearrangement links TRBV10-3 to TRBJ1-2; TRBD1 might be the D (5 bases). The CDR3 totals 12 residues. Germline CDR1 and CDR2: ENHRY and SYGVKD. V was pared by 6 bases and J by 4 bases, with 9 bases between.

The chain employs TRBV29-1 and TRBJ2-2; possibly TRBD1 for D (6 bases). From germline, CDR1 is SQVTM and CDR2 ANQGSEA. The CDR3 is 15 residues long. With 7 bases removed from V and 1 base from J, the gap between germline ends came to 16 bases. The DNA of the CDR3 is TGCAGCGCGACCCAGGGGCGCAGGAACACCGGGGAGCTGTTTTTT. It specifies CSATQGRRNTGELFF.

The V and J genes are TRBV6-6 and TRBJ1-1, with D perhaps matching TRBD1 (6 bases). Germline V gene lookup returns CDR1 MNHNY and CDR2 SVGAGI (reference sequence). The CDR3 extends over 15 amino acids. The V end lost 4 bases, the J end lost 5 bases, and 17 bases lay between the germline ends. For the CDR3, the DNA is TGTGCCAGCAGTTCAACGGTACAGGGCTTAACTGAAGCTTTCTTT. Protein product: CASSSTVQGLTEAFF.

V gene TRBV27 combines with J gene TRBJ1-2; the D gene is possibly TRBD1 (6 bases). This CDR3 spans 16 amino acids. Germline V gene lookup returns CDR1 MNHEY and CDR2 SMNVEV (reference sequence). V was cut by 4 bases and J by 4 bases, with 19 bases left in between. For the CDR3, the DNA is TGTGCCAGCAGTTGGGGGGGCGGATCAGAAGGCTATGGCTACACCTTC. Amino acids: CASSWGGGSEGYGYTF.

The chain couples TRBV21-1 to TRBJ2-2; the table's D gene call, TRBD2, was not cross checked with the DNA. TRBV21-1 is tagged as a pseudogene. The CDR3 has 19 residues. Written as DNA, the CDR3 is TGTGCCAGCAGCAAACGTGGAGGGGTCCACTTACGGAACACCGGGGAGCTGTTTTTT. Amino acid sequence: CASSKRGGVHLRNTGELFF.

This clone has a single count. This rearrangement joins TRBV9 to TRBJ2-7, with D possibly being TRBD1 (6 bases). The CDR3 spans 15 residues. Trimming stripped 3 bases from V and 0 bases from J, with 13 bases between. The germline V gene encodes CDR1 SGDLS and CDR2 YYNGEE. CDR3 DNA: TGTGCCAGCAGCGGGGGGCCCACCCCCTCCTACGAGCAGTACTTC. It yields the protein CASSGGPTPSYEQYF. The full variable domain, rest sourced from reference TRBV9 and TRBJ2-7, is DSGVTQTPKHLITATGQRVTLRCSPRSGDLSVYWYQQSLDQGLQFLIQYYNGEERAKGNILERFSAQQFPDLHSELNLSSLELGDSALYFCASSGGPTPSYEQYFGPGTRLTVT.

The chain couples TRBV20-1 to TRBJ1-2; 8 bases match TRBD1. There are 11 residues in the CDR3. Trimming took 6 bases from V and 6 from J; bases not matched to a gene: 3. Germline V gene sequence: CDR1 DFQATT, CDR2 SNEGSKA (reference sequence). CDR3 protein: CSARRGHGYTF. The CDR3 region has the DNA TGCAGTGCCCGCAGGGGGCATGGCTACACCTTC.

The chain carries TRBV7-8 and TRBJ1-2; the D gene is possibly TRBD1 (6 bases). V was pared by 5 bases and J by 4 bases, with 20 bases between. The CDR3 has 16 residues. CDR1 and CDR2 (germline): SGHVS, FQNEAQ. The DNA of the CDR3 is TGTGCCAGCAGCCTCGTCGCCAGGGGCGGCAGCTATGGCTACACCTTC. As protein: CASSLVARGGSYGYTF.

The chain employs TRBV4-1 and TRBJ2-3; 7 bases are a match to TRBD1. This CDR3 comprises 15 residues. Trimming took 4 bases from V and 2 from J; bases not matched to a gene: 6. Per germline, CDR1 MGHRA and CDR2 YSYEKL. Written as DNA, the CDR3 is TGCGCCAGCAGCCGTTCGGGACAGAACACAGATACGCAGTATTTT. Residues: CASSRSGQNTDTQYF.

The chain is built from TRBV30 and TRBJ2-4; 7 bases match TRBD1. The CDR3 totals 13 residues. Germline V lookup: CDR1 GTSNPN, CDR2 SVGIG (reference sequence). V gave up 0 bases and J gave up 11 bases; unmatched junction bases: 7. CDR3 bases: TGTGCCTGGAGTGTAGTCGGTAGGGGGCTTCAGTACTTC. Protein: CAWSVVGRGLQYF.

V is TRBV30 and J is TRBJ1-3; D gene ambiguous. Germline CDR1 GTSNPN, CDR2 SVGIG (reference sequence). Trimming took 0 bases from V and 0 from J, leaving 6 bases between them. This CDR3 has 14 amino acids. Written as DNA, the CDR3 is TGTGCCTGGAGTGTTTCCTTCTCTGGAAACACCATATATTTT. Translation: CAWSVSFSGNTIYF.

This clone has more than one count but fewer than ten. The J gene is TRBJ1-6, the V gene TRBV7-9; 7 bases align to TRBD1. J lost 7 bases, V lost 3 bases, and 6 bases had no gene match. The CDR3 is 15 residues long. The V gene's germline CDR1 is SEHNR and CDR2 FQNEAQ (reference sequence). The CDR3 region is CASSFQGQTNSPLHF. In DNA form, the CDR3 reads TGTGCCAGCAGCTTCCAGGGACAGACGAATTCACCCCTCCACTTT.

This clone was recorded at least ten times. The same CDR3 is also encoded by other DNA sequences in this sample. This CDR3 reads CASSLGTSGNTIYF. In nucleotides, the CDR3 is TGCGCCAGCAGCTTGGGGACAAGTGGAAACACCATATATTTT. This chain joins TRBV5-1 and TRBJ1-3, with D tentatively TRBD1 (5 bases). Germline values: CDR1 SGHRS, CDR2 YFSETQ. There are 14 residues in the CDR3. With 0 bases removed from V and 3 bases from J, the gap between germline ends came to 7 bases.

The genes are TRBV2 and TRBJ2-7; the D gene is possibly TRBD2 (5 bases). This CDR3 has 12 amino acids. Deletions cut 10 bases from V and 4 bases from J, with 14 bases between. Germline V gene sequence: CDR1 SNHLY, CDR2 FYNNEI. CDR3 sequence: CATTRDGYEQYF. CDR3 bases: TGTGCCACGACACGGGATGGGTACGAGCAGTACTTC.

The rearrangement links TRBV15 to TRBJ1-1; D is possibly TRBD1 (5 bases). The CDR3 consists of 14 residues. Per germline, CDR1 LNHNV and CDR2 YYDKDF (reference sequence). Trimming shortened V by 8 bases and J by 0 bases, and 13 bases separated the two germline ends. The DNA of the CDR3 is TGTGCCACCGGGAGGGGCCGAATGAACACTGAAGCTTTCTTT. This codes for CATGRGRMNTEAFF.

This clone was seen only a few times. The CDR3 DNA follows: TGTGCCAGCAGCCAAGACCGCAACCGGGACACTGCCTACGAGCAGTACTTC. Translating gives CASSQDRNRDTAYEQYF. V and J are TRBV4-2 and TRBJ2-7; tentatively, D is TRBD1 (6 bases). The CDR3 spans 17 residues. The V gene's germline CDR1 is LGHNA and CDR2 YNFKEQ. Trimming left V 0 bases short and J 2 bases short, with 17 bases between.

The CDR3 loop reads CASSESWDRGGTQYF. The CDR3 DNA sequence: TGCGCCAGCAGTGAGTCGTGGGACAGGGGTGGTACGCAGTATTTT. The chain uses TRBV10-1 and TRBJ2-3; 10 bases match TRBD1. The germline gives CDR1 WNHNN, CDR2 SYGVQD (reference sequence). The CDR3 runs to 15 residues. V was clipped by 0 bases and J by 8 bases; unmatched bases: 5.

This rearrangement joins TRBV11-2 to TRBJ2-2, with 10 bases that match TRBD2. Per germline, CDR1 SGHAT and CDR2 FQNNGV. This CDR3 region has 17 residues. Trimming took 4 bases from V and 5 from J; bases not matched to a gene: 10. The CDR3 reads CASSSLSGGVITGELFF. The CDR3 region has the DNA TGTGCCAGCAGCTCCCTGAGCGGGGGGGTCATTACCGGGGAGCTGTTTTTT.

The chain recombines TRBV11-2 with TRBJ1-1; TRBD1 is a possible D gene (5 bases). Germline V gene sequence: CDR1 SGHAT, CDR2 FQNNGV. With 5 bases removed from V and 7 bases from J, the gap between germline ends came to 14 bases. CDR3 length: 13 residues. The CDR3 bases are TGTGCCAGCAGCGCCGGGGGGAGACATGAAGCTTTCTTT. As protein: CASSAGGRHEAFF.

The chain is built from TRBV18 and TRBJ1-6; D unresolved. Trimming removed 6 bases at V and 0 bases at J, with 6 bases between. The CDR3 has 14 amino acids. Germline V gives CDR1 KGHSH, CDR2 LQKENI. The CDR3 protein is CASSSSSYNSPLHF. CDR3 coding DNA: TGTGCCAGCTCTTCTAGCTCCTATAATTCACCCCTCCACTTT.

The V gene is TRBV4-1, the J gene TRBJ2-3; 14 bases are shared with TRBD2. V lost 1 base, J lost 6 bases, and 6 bases stayed unmatched. CDR3 length: 17 residues. CDR1 and CDR2 (germline): MGHRA, YSYEKL. In DNA form, the CDR3 reads TGCGCCAGCAGCCAAGCGGGACTAGCGGGGGCGGGGGATACGCAGTATTTT. Translated, it gives CASSQAGLAGAGDTQYF.

The J gene is TRBJ1-1, the V gene TRBV20-1, with 10 bases lining up with TRBD1. In germline, CDR1 is DFQATT, CDR2 SNEGSKA (reference sequence). The CDR3 runs to 17 residues. The V gene end was trimmed by 3 bases and the J gene end by 4 bases; junction bases not matched to a gene: 14. In DNA, the CDR3 is TGCAGTGCTAGTCCCTTTCCGGGACAGGGGTCATCCACTGAAGCTTTCTTT. The encoded protein is CSASPFPGQGSSTEAFF.